The 10 T cell receptor beta chains presented below share a single source sample, sequenced in a study of quantifying T cell responses using KT2 cells. Study summary: cDNA was made from DNase-treated RNA using alpha and beta constant primers.

The cDNA 3' end received a ligated oligonucleotide with a UMI. First-round PCR used about 4 cycles and beta primers RC1.1 and RC1.2 covering TRBC1 and TRBC2. TCRdb fed the UMI-ligation and nested PCR reads into MiXCR, producing one record per CDR3 protein. The table records around 56,000 distinct CDR3 sequences, 9% to 15% of them present only once. Sequencing was carried out using PBMCs spiked with cells of the T cell clone KT2. The receptors were sampled from a human donor.

The chain combines TRBV19 with TRBJ1-5, with 7 bases identical to TRBD1. This CDR3 has 13 amino acids. Germline CDR1 and CDR2: LNHDA and SQIVND (reference sequence). Here the CDR3 reads CVSNRGPYQPQHF. CDR3 in DNA: TGTGTCAGCAACAGGGGCCCCTATCAGCCCCAGCATTTT.

This clonotype was counted many times. The chain recombines TRBV7-2 with TRBJ2-5; tentative D call: TRBD2 (6 bases). V was cut by 4 bases and J by 5 bases, with 17 bases left in between. This CDR3 comprises 15 residues. CDR1 SGHTA and CDR2 FQGNSA come from the germline V gene. CDR3 sequence (DNA): TGTGCCAGCAGCTCCTCCCGGGGTCGGGAGGAGACCCAGTACTTC. It encodes CASSSSRGREETQYF.

J is TRBJ2-3 and V is TRBV5-1, with unresolved D. Germline V CDR1 and CDR2: SGHRS, YFSETQ. The CDR3 sequence is 13 residues long. V was cut by 1 base and J by 4 bases, with 7 bases left in between. This CDR3 reads CASSLSSADTQYF. In DNA form, the CDR3 reads TGCGCCAGCAGCTTGTCAAGTGCAGATACGCAGTATTTT.

Many counts were recorded for this clonotype. The chain carries TRBV20-1 and TRBJ1-5; possible D gene TRBD1, 6 bases. Germline CDR1 reads DFQATT; CDR2 reads SNEGSKA (reference sequence). This CDR3 is built from 13 residues. V shed 1 base and J shed 3 bases, with 7 bases lying between them. CDR3 nucleotides: TGCAGTGCTAGAGGGGACACCAATCAGCCCCAGCATTTT. Protein product: CSARGDTNQPQHF.

This clonotype appeared a few times. The J gene is TRBJ2-3, the V gene TRBV7-2; TRBD1 agrees at 8 bases. V lost 4 bases, J lost 6 bases, and 6 bases stayed unmatched. Germline CDR1 SGHTA, CDR2 FQGNSA. The CDR3 has 14 residues. The CDR3 loop reads CASSSRTGSDTQYF. The CDR3, as DNA: TGTGCCAGCAGCTCTCGGACAGGGAGCGATACGCAGTATTTT.

This clonotype was seen only once. The chain recombines TRBV5-1 with TRBJ2-2, with 9 nucleotides matching TRBD2. The V segment lost 4 bases and the J segment 4 bases; nucleotides outside the gene matches: 17. The germline gives CDR1 SGHRS, CDR2 YFSETQ. This CDR3 comprises 19 residues. The CDR3 nucleotides read TGCGCCAGCAGCCCTTGGACCTCCCGGGCGGGGGGGCTCACCGGGGAGCTGTTTTTT. Translation: CASSPWTSRAGGLTGELFF.

This clonotype appeared many times. The rearrangement links TRBV3-1 to TRBJ2-1, with D possibly TRBD1 on 6 matching bases. The CDR3 extends over 15 amino acids. The V gene's germline CDR1 is LGHDT and CDR2 YNNKEL (reference sequence). V lost 2 bases and J 3 bases, leaving 11 bases between the germline ends. The CDR3 loop reads CASSQPLGHYNEQFF. In DNA form, the CDR3 reads TGTGCCAGCAGCCAACCCCTGGGACACTACAATGAGCAGTTCTTC.

This sequence joins TRBV12-3 or TRBV12-4 and TRBJ1-5; the D is unclear. Trimming left V 6 bases short and J 3 bases short, with 15 bases between. CDR3 length: 15 amino acids. As DNA, the CDR3 is TGTGCCAGCAGCCTACGAGGCGGCTTCAATCAGCCCCAGCATTTT. This gives the protein CASSLRGGFNQPQHF.

The chain combines TRBV29-1 with TRBJ2-2, with 7 nucleotides matching TRBD1. The V gene end was trimmed by 4 bases and the J gene end by 1 base; junction bases not matched to a gene: 3. The germline gives CDR1 SQVTM, CDR2 ANQGSEA. This CDR3 region has 14 residues. CDR3 in amino acids: CSVGAGGNTGELFF. The CDR3 DNA reads as TGCAGCGTTGGGGCAGGGGGGAACACCGGGGAGCTGTTTTTT.

This clonotype was counted at least ten times. The chain joins TRBV10-3 to TRBJ2-3; TRBD2 aligns across 8 bases. V dropped 6 bases and J dropped 2; count of bases not matched to a gene: 4. The CDR3 extends over 14 amino acids. Germline V gives CDR1 ENHRY, CDR2 SYGVKD. CDR3 nucleotides: TGTGCCATCAGGGTAGCGGGGTTCACAGATACGCAGTATTTT. Translating gives CAIRVAGFTDTQYF.